The 28 T cell receptor beta chains below come from one sample, sequenced in a study of blood T cell repertoires in COVID-19. TCRdb keeps only in-frame clones here, not all; method: immunoSEQ multiplex PCR. The sample contains approximately 90,000 clones, 89% of which appear only once. The specimen was peripheral blood. The receptors were sampled from a man in his fifties or sixties with COVID-19, enrolled during active disease.

The chain has TRBV5-1 and TRBJ2-1, with 12 bases lining up with TRBD2. Trimming took 4 bases from V and 5 from J; bases not matched to a gene: 4. In germline, CDR1 is SGHRS, CDR2 YFSETQ. The CDR3 is 15 residues long. This CDR3 is CASSILAGGHNEQFF. The CDR3 bases are TGCGCCAGCAGCATTCTAGCGGGAGGGCACAATGAGCAGTTCTTC.

Comment on this clone: Within the sample, other DNA sequences also encode this same CDR3. This chain links TRBV5-1 with TRBJ2-1; 15 bases fit TRBD2. CDR3 length equals 16 residues. With 0 bases clipped from V and 6 bases from J, the junction kept 1 base outside the gene matches. The germline gives CDR1 SGHRS, CDR2 YFSETQ. This CDR3 reads CASSLAGLAGGNEQFF. The CDR3 coding sequence is TGCGCCAGCAGCTTGGCGGGACTAGCGGGAGGCAATGAGCAGTTCTTC.

The chain is built from TRBV2 and TRBJ1-3; TRBD1 is a possible D gene (5 bases). This CDR3 region has 16 residues. V was cut by 6 bases and J by 0 bases, with 15 bases left in between. The germline gives CDR1 SNHLY, CDR2 FYNNEI. The CDR3 region is CASSPDRLSSGNTIYF. CDR3 nucleotide sequence: TGTGCCAGCAGCCCAGACAGACTGAGCTCTGGAAACACCATATATTTT.

J is TRBJ1-4 and V is TRBV3-1 (or the pseudogene TRBV3-2), with D possibly matching TRBD1 (6 bases). Germline V lookup: CDR1 LGHDT, CDR2 YNNKEL (reference sequence). There are 14 residues in the CDR3. V lost 9 bases to trimming and J lost 8 bases, with 19 bases between them. The CDR3 here is CASSQTGLKEKLFF. CDR3 DNA: TGTGCCAGTTCGCAGACAGGTCTTAAGGAAAAACTGTTTTTT.

This chain connects TRBV2 to TRBJ1-4; D possibly corresponds to TRBD1 (6 bases). Germline loops: CDR1 SNHLY, CDR2 FYNNEI. The CDR3 is made up of 15 amino acids. Trimming left V 2 bases short and J 8 bases short, with 15 bases between. In DNA, the CDR3 is TGTGCCAGCAGTGAAATTCGGGGGGCGAAGGAAAAACTGTTTTTT. It encodes CASSEIRGAKEKLFF.

This clone was recorded once. CDR3 coding DNA: TGTGCCAGCTCACCAAATTTAAACACTGAAGCTTTCTTT. It is translated as CASSPNLNTEAFF. The chain carries TRBV18 and TRBJ1-1, with D unresolved. The CDR3 totals 13 residues. V was clipped by 2 bases and J by 2 bases, with 6 bases between them. Germline lookup yields CDR1 KGHSH and CDR2 LQKENI. Based on the CDR3 plus reference TRBV18 and TRBJ1-1, the full variable domain is NAGVMQNPRHLVRRRGQEARLRCSPMKGHSHVYWYRQLPEEGLKFMVYLQKENIIDESGMPKERFSAEFPKEGPSILRIQQVVRGDSAAYFCASSPNLNTEAFFGQGTRLTVV.

The chain joins TRBV9 to TRBJ1-1; 8 nucleotides agree with TRBD1. V was pared by 4 bases and J by 3 bases, with 5 bases of the junction left unmatched. The CDR3 loop spans 14 amino acids. Germline V gene sequence: CDR1 SGDLS, CDR2 YYNGEE. DNA for the CDR3: TGTGCCAGCAGCCCCACAGGGGGTTACACTGAAGCTTTCTTT. Protein sequence: CASSPTGGYTEAFF.

The chain recombines TRBV21-1 with TRBJ2-1; the D call in the table, TRBD2, was not verified against the DNA. TRBV21-1 is a recognized pseudogene. The CDR3 is made up of 15 amino acids. The CDR3 region is CASSKGARLAGGQFF. DNA of the CDR3: TGTGCCAGCAGCAAAGGAGCCAGACTAGCGGGAGGGCAGTTCTTC.

This rearrangement joins TRBV7-2 to TRBJ1-3, with TRBD1 matching 9 bases. Germline CDR1 reads SGHTA; CDR2 reads FQGNSA. J was trimmed by 3 bases and V by 3 bases; bases with no gene match: 3. This CDR3 is 15 amino acids long. CDR3 bases: TGTGCCAGCAGCTTCAGGACAGGGGATGGAAACACCATATATTTT. This codes for CASSFRTGDGNTIYF.

The rearrangement links TRBV24-1 to TRBJ2-1; TRBD2 is a possible D gene (6 bases). Trimming removed 1 base at V and 4 bases at J, with 7 bases between. The V gene's germline CDR1 is KGHDR and CDR2 SFDVKD. The CDR3 consists of 14 residues. In nucleotides, the CDR3 is TGTGCCACCAGTGATTTAGGACTATACAATGAGCAGTTCTTC. Amino acids: CATSDLGLYNEQFF.

The chain recombines TRBV18 with TRBJ2-5, with 9 nucleotides matching TRBD1. V shed 0 bases and J 2 bases; nucleotides not matched to a gene: 4. This CDR3 is 16 amino acids long. Germline CDR1 and CDR2: KGHSH and LQKENI. CDR3 loop: CASSPPGQGLQETQYF. The CDR3 DNA is TGTGCCAGCTCACCACCGGGACAGGGCCTGCAAGAGACCCAGTACTTC.

The CDR3 DNA follows: TGTGCCAGTAGTATTAACCCCCGGGGTTCCAATCAGCCCCAGCATTTT. This encodes CASSINPRGSNQPQHF. The chain is built from TRBV19 and TRBJ1-5; D is ambiguous. In germline, CDR1 is LNHDA, CDR2 SQIVND (reference sequence). Trimming took 3 bases from V and 3 from J, leaving 15 bases between them. The CDR3 is 16 residues long. Supplemented by reference TRBV19 and TRBJ1-5, the full variable domain reads DGGITQSPKYLFRKEGQNVTLSCEQNLNHDAMYWYRQDPGQGLRLIYYSQIVNDFQKGDIAEGYSVSREKKESFPLTVTSAQKNPTAFYLCASSINPRGSNQPQHFGDGTRLSIL.

The V and J genes are TRBV28 and TRBJ1-1; tentative D call: TRBD1 (6 bases). From germline, CDR1 is MDHEN and CDR2 SYDVKM. There are 15 residues in the CDR3. V shed 6 bases and J shed 2 bases, with 16 bases lying between them. CDR3 nucleotide sequence: TGTGCCAGCAGCCACGACCCTGGGGGCAACACTGAAGCTTTCTTT. This codes for CASSHDPGGNTEAFF.

V gene TRBV4-3 combines with J gene TRBJ2-7; D remains ambiguous. Germline V gene data show CDR1 as LGHNA and CDR2 as YSLEER. The CDR3 contains 14 residues. The V end was cut by 0 bases, the J end by 7 bases, with 13 bases between. DNA of the CDR3: TGCGCCAGCAGCCAAGAAGGATGGGCACGAGAGCAGTACTTC. Translated, it gives CASSQEGWAREQYF.

The V gene is TRBV21-1, the J gene TRBJ2-2; the listed D gene, TRBD1, was not tested against the DNA. TRBV21-1 represents a pseudogene. This CDR3 comprises 15 residues. This chain's CDR3 is CASIRQGQGPGELFF. CDR3 DNA: TGTGCCAGCATCCGACAGGGACAGGGGCCCGGGGAGCTGTTTTTT.

The rearrangement joins TRBV7-9 to TRBJ1-1; no definite D call. V lost 5 bases to trimming and J lost 2 bases, with 6 bases between them. CDR3 length: 12 amino acids. The germline CDR1 and CDR2 sequences are SEHNR and FQNEAQ (reference sequence). The CDR3 here is CASSPYNTEAFF. CDR3 nucleotides: TGTGCCAGCAGCCCCTACAACACTGAAGCTTTCTTT. The variable domain in full, with the rest retrieved from reference TRBV7-9 and TRBJ1-1, is DTGVSQNPRHKITKRGQNVTFRCDPISEHNRLYWYRQTLGQGPEFLTYFQNEAQLEKSRLLSDRFSAERPKGSFSTLEIQRTEQGDSAMYLCASSPYNTEAFFGQGTRLTVV.

The chain carries TRBV28 and TRBJ1-1, with a possible D match to TRBD1 (6 bases). Trimming took off 2 bases at V and 0 bases at J, with 7 bases between the two ends. The germline V gene encodes CDR1 MDHEN and CDR2 SYDVKM. This CDR3 is built from 14 residues. The CDR3 bases are TGTGCCAGCAGTTTAGGACAGATGAACACTGAAGCTTTCTTT. Its translation is CASSLGQMNTEAFF.

This clone was picked up one time. The chain carries TRBV6-5 and TRBJ1-6; the D gene is possibly TRBD1 (5 bases). The germline gives CDR1 MNHEY, CDR2 SVGAGI. V dropped 6 bases and J dropped 8 bases, with 17 bases sitting between them. This CDR3 comprises 15 residues. CDR3 protein: CASSTPPGGDSPLHF. The CDR3 DNA follows: TGTGCCAGCAGCACACCCCCGGGGGGGGATTCACCCCTCCACTTT.

The chain links TRBV5-1 to TRBJ2-5; D call uncertain. The ends were cut back, 3 bases at V and 5 bases at J, with 8 bases in the middle. The CDR3 runs 12 residues. The V gene's germline CDR1 is SGHRS and CDR2 YFSETQ. CDR3 loop: CASSYYGETQYF. As DNA, the CDR3 is TGCGCCAGCAGCTACTATGGGGAGACCCAGTACTTC.

V usage is TRBV19 and J usage is TRBJ1-2; D might be TRBD1 (5 bases). V was trimmed by 7 bases and J by 3 bases, leaving 21 bases between them. Germline-derived CDR1 and CDR2 are LNHDA and SQIVND (reference sequence). CDR3 length: 16 amino acids. CDR3 nucleotides: TGTGCCAGTACCAAAGTCAGGGCAGGTTGGGACTATGGCTACACCTTC. This translates into CASTKVRAGWDYGYTF. Using reference TRBV19 and TRBJ1-2 for the parts outside the CDR3, the full variable domain is DGGITQSPKYLFRKEGQNVTLSCEQNLNHDAMYWYRQDPGQGLRLIYYSQIVNDFQKGDIAEGYSVSREKKESFPLTVTSAQKNPTAFYLCASTKVRAGWDYGYTFGSGTRLTVV.

J is TRBJ1-2 and V is TRBV5-1, with D possibly being TRBD1 (6 bases). Looked up from germline, CDR1 is SGHRS and CDR2 is YFSETQ. Trimming removed 0 bases from V and 7 bases from J, with 16 bases in between. The length of the CDR3 is 15 residues. CDR3 protein: CASSLGNRASFGYTF. Written as DNA, the CDR3 is TGCGCCAGCAGCTTGGGGAACAGGGCTTCGTTTGGCTACACCTTC.

The J gene is TRBJ1-2, the V gene TRBV5-6; D remains unclear. V dropped 0 bases and J dropped 0 bases, with 9 bases sitting between them. The CDR3 is 15 amino acids. Per the germline V gene, CDR1 is SGHDT and CDR2 is YYEEEE. For the CDR3, the DNA is TGTGCCAGCAGCTTGGAGGAGGAAGCTAACTATGGCTACACCTTC. As protein: CASSLEEEANYGYTF.

The chain links TRBV20-1 to TRBJ2-1, with 8 bases aligning to TRBD2. The germline V gene encodes CDR1 DFQATT and CDR2 SNEGSKA (reference sequence). This CDR3 contains 11 residues. The CDR3 here is CMLTSGSAQFF. CDR3 in DNA: TGCATGCTCACGAGCGGGAGTGCTCAGTTCTTC.

V gene TRBV30 combines with J gene TRBJ2-7; 9 bases fit TRBD2. This CDR3 contains 15 residues. CDR1 is GTSNPN, CDR2 SVGIG, per germline (reference sequence). With 3 bases clipped from V and 0 bases from J, the junction kept 6 bases outside the gene matches. The CDR3 spells CAWRREGKPSYEQYF. DNA of the CDR3: TGTGCCTGGAGGCGGGAGGGAAAACCCTCCTACGAGCAGTACTTC.

The J gene is TRBJ1-2, the V gene TRBV6-2 or TRBV6-3; 7 nucleotides line up with TRBD1. Germline CDR1 is MNHEY and CDR2 is SVGEGT. This CDR3 region has 17 residues. With 4 bases clipped from V and 9 bases from J, the junction kept 20 bases outside the gene matches. CDR3 nucleotides: TGTGCCAGCAGTTTACCGACAGGGTTTGTGGAAGGTTGGAGCTACACCTTC. It specifies CASSLPTGFVEGWSYTF.

The chain employs TRBV4-3 and TRBJ1-2, with unresolved D. The CDR3 runs 14 residues. The germline V gene encodes CDR1 LGHNA and CDR2 YSLEER. Trimming took off 0 bases at V and 3 bases at J, with 8 bases between the two ends. The CDR3 region is CASSQDFGDYGYTF. CDR3 coding DNA: TGCGCCAGCAGCCAAGATTTTGGAGACTATGGCTACACCTTC.

The V and J genes are TRBV10-1 and TRBJ2-1; D is unresolved. The CDR3 sequence is 13 residues long. CDR1 is WNHNN and CDR2 is SYGVQD in the germline V gene (reference sequence). V was trimmed by 6 bases and J by 0 bases, leaving 6 bases between them. Here the CDR3 reads CASSPSSYNEQFF. The CDR3 DNA sequence: TGCGCCAGCAGCCCGAGCTCCTACAATGAGCAGTTCTTC.

J is TRBJ2-3 and V is TRBV19, with 8 bases identical to TRBD1. The CDR3 has 14 residues. Per the germline V gene, CDR1 is LNHDA and CDR2 is SQIVND (reference sequence). The J segment lost 0 bases and the V segment lost 6 bases, leaving 2 bases of the junction unmatched. This chain's CDR3 is CASRTGVSTDTQYF. CDR3 DNA: TGTGCCAGTAGGACAGGGGTTAGCACAGATACGCAGTATTTT.